This record concerns one T cell receptor (beta chain) sequence. The ends were cut back, 0 bases at V and 8 bases at J, with 22 bases in the middle. CDR1 and CDR2 from the germline V gene are LNHNV and YYDKDF (reference sequence). The CDR3 covers 17 residues. These data come from a study of blood T cell repertoires in COVID-19. About the research overall: Samples taken during acute and convalescent COVID-19 were collected in the United States, Italy and Spain.

Assay: immunoSEQ multiplex PCR; the TCRdb copy retains only in-frame clones and omits some. The table includes around 140,000 clones, around 90% detected once. Each exposed participant met a COVID-19 case in the 2 weeks preceding study entry. Sequencing input: PBMCs or T cells enriched from blood (not recorded which). The sequence was collected from a woman aged 40 to 50 who had been exposed to COVID-19. V gene TRBV15 combines with J gene TRBJ1-1, with D hard to call. The CDR3 DNA sequence: TGTGCCACCAGCAGAGACGAACTTTCCGGGCCGGGAAGGGAAGCTTTCTTT. Its translation: CATSRDELSGPGREAFF.